This T cell receptor beta chain comes out of a study of naive and memory T cell subsets (dated by TCRdb to about 2017). Background on the whole study: Sorted naive and memory T cell subsets from peripheral blood were analyzed in the study using a UMI-based, open-source pipeline for TCR alpha and beta sequencing. Complete agreement was observed between the functional CMV T cell responses and the IgG serology results. RNA was DNase-treated and reverse transcribed with TCR constant-region primers, mostly using SuperScript III. General conclusions and limits of the study: Following error correction, more than 85% of naive TCR sequences occurred only once, which made naive abundance distributions much steeper than those of memory subsets. RNA-based TCR counts may be affected by expression changes linked to T cell activation and differentiation. A clonotype was defined as a single alpha or beta chain sequence rather than as a paired alpha/beta receptor. The repertoire findings for the naive and memory subsets could not be validated, as no ground truth was available. In both CD4 and CD8 cells, a rise in Gini index and a fall in Shannon and inverse Simpson diversity were observed from naive through CM, EM and EMRA. The abundance of TCRs followed a power law with an exponent that differed between naive and memory subsets yet stayed consistent across the three individuals. A few larger clonotypes were present in naive repertoires, particularly the CD8 repertoires, and these clonotypes were possibly memory cells re-expressing CD45RA.

This clonotype was observed a handful of times. The target of this receptor is not known. The sample holds no much larger clone one base away, and base qualities are not on file. Library generation was performed with UMI-ligation and nested PCR. To cover both TRBC1 and TRBC2, the beta constant-region primer consisted of an equimolar mix of two oligonucleotides. Four rounds of PCR, combining the SP2 primer with nested alpha and beta constant-region primers, were used to amplify the ligated cDNA. A single-stranded oligonucleotide containing the SP2 primer and a 12-nucleotide UMI was joined to the 3' end of the cDNA by T4 RNA ligase 1. The ligation reaction was kept at 16 degrees C for about 18-25 hours. To avoid over-amplification, PCR2 was usually performed as a SYBR Green qPCR and halted once a predetermined threshold was reached. All purifications after the first were performed with Agencourt AMPure XP magnetic beads. Library quantification was done by Qubit, followed by a TapeStation check on which the main peak was expected at around 650 bp. Pooled libraries were sequenced on an Illumina MiSeq using v2 2x251 paired-end kits, and typically about 0.9-2 million reads were obtained per sample. Each sample was pooled at about 4.2 nM, and roughly 5-7% PhiX was included to help cluster recognition. On the study's bioinformatics: FASTQ reads processed by Demultiplexor were assigned V and J genes by Decombinator through tag matching that tolerated a single base-pair mismatch. By using UMIs, Collapsinator corrected both sequencing errors and the frequency errors caused by PCR heterogeneity. TCRs were translated and CDR3s were extracted from the conserved cysteine to the FGXG phenylalanine by CDR3Translator, with non-productive sequences being flagged. Repertoires were subsampled to equal numbers of UMI-defined TCRs before Gini, Shannon entropy and inverse Simpson indices were calculated. Within the linear range, a power law was fitted to clonotype abundance distributions using maximum likelihood. For one naive CD8 sample, the pipeline and MIGEC produced similar UMI counts, unique TCR numbers and clonal distributions. In one analysis, naive TCRs that were also found in any memory subset of the same donor were excluded from the naive repertoire. A set of 6,000 to 8,000 CMV-associated CDR3 sequences, compiled from VDJdb and a published dataset, was used to search the repertoires. TCRdb passed the public sequencing reads through fastp at Q25 and MiXCR, retaining productive beta sequences. One record per CDR3 amino acid sequence lists the most common genes and DNA. V and J calls and clone size were set by TCRdb, not the authors. The sample table shows about 150,000 distinct CDR3 sequences, and 22% are seen once. Of the sample, 0.1% to 0.11% falls within the top ten clones.

From the second PCR step onward, the TCR alpha chain libraries and the TCR beta chain libraries were amplified separately. Donor CMV status was determined by IFNgamma production from CD4+ T cells after overnight stimulation of fresh PBMCs with CMV viral lysate. Using Miltenyi beads, CD4 T cells were first positively selected, and CD8 T cells were then positively selected from the CD4-negative fraction. After staining for CD3, CD4, CD8, CD45RA, CD27 and a live/dead dye, cells were sorted on a BD Aria II into four subsets based on CD45RA and CD27. Blood was obtained from three healthy volunteers, and the blood from each volunteer was fractionated into CD4 and CD8 T cells and subsequently into four differentiation subsets. About 110 ml of peripheral blood was drawn per donor, and PBMC were isolated by Ficoll-Paque PLUS density-gradient centrifugation. After sorting, cells were lysed in RLT buffer, RNA was extracted using a Qiagen RNeasy kit, and the extracted RNA was stored at -80 degrees C.

The germline V gene (reference sequence) supplies CDR1 LGHDT and CDR2 YNNKEL. V ends up 1 base short and J 6 bases short, with an unmatched junction base count of 5. The CDR3 has 15 amino acids, counting the end cysteine and phenylalanine. Only the CDR3 part of the read is kept: 45 bases, read in frame from the first base. The sample consisted of naive CD4+ T cells from blood. In light of the paper, this sample's cell subset or site label describes: naive T cells, CD45RA high CD27+. This receptor was identified in a human donor in good health. The sequence is built from TRBV3-1 and TRBJ1-1, with TRBD1 identical over 10 junction bases. Here the CDR3 is given as CASSQGTGGGAEAFF. The nucleotide sequence reads as follows: TGTGCCAGCAGCCAAGGGACAGGGGGGGGCGCTGAAGCTTTCTTT.